Described below is a single T cell receptor (beta chain) sequence and its context. This likely comes from a read error, as the CDR3 has no conserved phenylalanine or tryptophan at its end. The DNA is left out, because the CDR3 cannot be placed on it with certainty; the CDR3 is given as TCRdb lists it. The data originate from a study of tumor-infiltrating lymphocytes in primary liver carcinoma. The overall study: The patients, men and women alike, were aged 30 to 69 years. Among the tumors, stages were T1-T3 N0M0 and sizes roughly 4 to 10 cm.

Co-extraction yielded RNA and DNA from around 20-30 mg of unsorted bulk tissue. The cohort consisted of patients whose primary liver carcinoma was surgically resected. Each tumor specimen held more than 85% viable tumor cells. The CDR3 adds up to 15 amino acids, both ends counted. The V gene's germline CDR1 is GTSNPN and CDR2 SVGIG (reference sequence). Synthesis of TCR beta cDNA was carried out from approximately 0.55 ug total RNA with a constant-region primer. Modified slightly, ARM-PCR produced TCR beta libraries over three nested multiplex PCR rounds. A C-beta reverse primer was combined with TRBV1-TRBV30 forward primers in the first two PCR rounds, and each round had approximately 9 cycles. One entry per CDR3 protein results from TCRdb running MiXCR on the multiplex PCR reads. The sample contains about 35,000 distinct CDR3 sequences, roughly 80% of which appear only once.

This chain connects TRBV30 to TRBJ2-7; whether TRBD2, the table's D call, matches the DNA was not checked. Sequenced material: liver tumor tissue from sampling region 4. Regarding subset: tumor region T4, right-lateral pole. The origin of this receptor is a man between 35 and 55 years old with primary liver carcinoma and hepatitis B virus infection. The CDR3 sequence is CAWSLQAAGTYEQHP.